The 2 T cell receptor beta chains below were found in one sample sequenced in a study of T cell responses to AZD1222 COVID-19 vaccine. Using immunoSEQ multiplex PCR, the repertoire was profiled, and TCRdb retains in-frame clones only, with some absent. The table has 150,000 to 200,000 clones, roughly 91% seen once. The sequences come from peripheral blood, collected on day 0 of AZD1222 vaccination. These receptors all come from an adult in good health.

The chain uses TRBV20-1 and TRBJ2-3; maybe TRBD2 (6 bases). From germline, CDR1 is DFQATT and CDR2 SNEGSKA (reference sequence). This CDR3 has 11 residues. V was cut by 7 bases and J by 1 base, with 6 bases left in between. In nucleotides, the CDR3 is TGCAGTGGGAGGGGCACAGATACGCAGTATTTT. Residues: CSGRGTDTQYF.

V gene TRBV9 combines with J gene TRBJ2-2; D is perhaps TRBD2 (6 bases). V was shortened by 2 bases and J by 0 bases, with 11 bases between the two germline ends. The CDR3 has 16 amino acids. Germline loops: CDR1 SGDLS, CDR2 YYNGEE. CDR3 region: CASSVGGSANTGELFF. CDR3 coding DNA: TGTGCCAGCAGCGTGGGGGGATCTGCGAACACCGGGGAGCTGTTTTTT.